This TCR beta chain was retrieved from a study of identical twins. MiXCR was run by TCRdb on the 5' RACE reads, yielding one entry per CDR3 protein. The top ten hold around 3.1% of the sample, which has about 570,000 distinct CDR3 sequences, roughly 9.9% seen once. CDR3 length equals 10 residues. Germline V gene data show CDR1 as GTSNPN and CDR2 as SVGIG (reference sequence). Trimming pared 5 bases from V and 4 bases from J, leaving 3 bases between. The data also belong to a second study, concerning yellow fever vaccine responses in identical twins.

The TCR was taken from a young woman in good health. The chain carries TRBV30 and TRBJ1-3; D is unclear. Sequences were obtained from PBMCs. The CDR3 loop reads CAWGGNTIYF. The DNA for the CDR3 is TGTGCCTGGGGGGGAAACACCATATATTTT. The full variable domain, with the rest looked up from reference TRBV30 and TRBJ1-3, is SQTIHQWPATLVQPVGSPLSLECTVEGTSNPNLYWYRQAAGRGLQLLFYSVGIGQISSEVPQNLSASRPQDRQFILSSKKLLLSDSGFYLCAWGGNTIYFGEGSWLTVV.